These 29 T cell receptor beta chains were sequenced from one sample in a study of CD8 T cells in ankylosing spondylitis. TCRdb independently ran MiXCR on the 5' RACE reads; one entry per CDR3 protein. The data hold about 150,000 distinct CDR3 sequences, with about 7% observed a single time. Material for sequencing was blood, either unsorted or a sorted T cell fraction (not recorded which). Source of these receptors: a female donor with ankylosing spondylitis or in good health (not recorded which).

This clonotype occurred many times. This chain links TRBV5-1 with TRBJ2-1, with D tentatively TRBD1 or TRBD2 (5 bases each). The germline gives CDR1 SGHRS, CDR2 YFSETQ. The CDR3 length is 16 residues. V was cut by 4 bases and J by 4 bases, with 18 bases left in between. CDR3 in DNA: TGCGCCAGCAGCCCGGCCGGGGCATGGGTTTACAATGAGCAGTTCTTC. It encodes CASSPAGAWVYNEQFF.

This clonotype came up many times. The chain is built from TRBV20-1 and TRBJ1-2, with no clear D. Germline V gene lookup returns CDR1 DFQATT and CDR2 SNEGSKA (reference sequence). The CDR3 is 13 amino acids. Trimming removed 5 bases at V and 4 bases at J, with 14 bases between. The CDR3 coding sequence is TGCAGTGCTCCCTCGAAAGTGGGCTATGGCTACACCTTC. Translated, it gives CSAPSKVGYGYTF.

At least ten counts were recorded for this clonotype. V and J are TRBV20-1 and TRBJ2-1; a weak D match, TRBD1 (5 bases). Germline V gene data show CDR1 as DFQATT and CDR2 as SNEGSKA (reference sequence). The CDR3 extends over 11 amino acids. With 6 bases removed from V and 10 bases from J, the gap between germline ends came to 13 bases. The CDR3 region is CSALDSPEQFF. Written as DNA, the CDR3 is TGCAGTGCCCTCGACAGCCCAGAGCAGTTCTTC.

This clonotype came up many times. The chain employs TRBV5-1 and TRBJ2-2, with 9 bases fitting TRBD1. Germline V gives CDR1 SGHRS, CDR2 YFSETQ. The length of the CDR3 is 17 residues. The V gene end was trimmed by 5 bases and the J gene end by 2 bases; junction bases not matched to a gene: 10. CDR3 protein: CASRPRQGGFNTGELFF. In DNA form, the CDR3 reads TGCGCCAGCAGGCCTCGACAGGGGGGCTTTAACACCGGGGAGCTGTTTTTT.

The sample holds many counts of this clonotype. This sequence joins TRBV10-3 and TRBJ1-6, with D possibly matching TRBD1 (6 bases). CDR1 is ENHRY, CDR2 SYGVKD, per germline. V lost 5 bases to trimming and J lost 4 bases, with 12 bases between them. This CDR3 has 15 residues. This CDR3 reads CAISSPDRYNSPLHF. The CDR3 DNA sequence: TGTGCCATCAGTTCCCCGGACAGATATAATTCACCCCTCCACTTT.

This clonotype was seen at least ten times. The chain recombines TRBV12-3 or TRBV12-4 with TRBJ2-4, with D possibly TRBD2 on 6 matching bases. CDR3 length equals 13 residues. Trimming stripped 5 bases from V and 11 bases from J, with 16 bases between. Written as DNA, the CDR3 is TGTGCCAGCAGTACAGGCAAGCGGGTGCTTCAGTACTTC. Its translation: CASSTGKRVLQYF.

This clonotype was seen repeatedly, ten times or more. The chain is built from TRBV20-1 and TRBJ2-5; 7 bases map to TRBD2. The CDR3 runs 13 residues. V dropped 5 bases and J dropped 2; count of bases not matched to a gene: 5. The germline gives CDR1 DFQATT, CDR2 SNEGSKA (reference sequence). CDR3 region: CSAPREGQETQYF. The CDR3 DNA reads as TGCAGTGCTCCCAGGGAGGGGCAAGAGACCCAGTACTTC.

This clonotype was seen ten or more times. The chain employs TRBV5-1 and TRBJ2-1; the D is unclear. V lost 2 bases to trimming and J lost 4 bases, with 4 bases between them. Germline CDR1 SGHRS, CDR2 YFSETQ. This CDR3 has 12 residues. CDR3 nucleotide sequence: TGCGCCAGCAGCTTCCTGTACAATGAGCAGTTCTTC. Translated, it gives CASSFLYNEQFF.

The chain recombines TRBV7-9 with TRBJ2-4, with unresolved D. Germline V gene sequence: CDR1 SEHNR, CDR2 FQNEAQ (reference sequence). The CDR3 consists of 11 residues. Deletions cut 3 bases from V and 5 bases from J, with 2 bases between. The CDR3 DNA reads TGTGCCAGCAGCTTTCAAAACATTCAGTACTTC. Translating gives CASSFQNIQYF.

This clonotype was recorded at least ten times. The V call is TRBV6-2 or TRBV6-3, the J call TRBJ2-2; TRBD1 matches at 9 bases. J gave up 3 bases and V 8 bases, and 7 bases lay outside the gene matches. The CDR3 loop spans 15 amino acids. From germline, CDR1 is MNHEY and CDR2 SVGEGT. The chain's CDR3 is CASRDRASHTGELFF. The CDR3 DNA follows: TGTGCCAGCCGGGACAGGGCATCACACACCGGGGAGCTGTTTTTT.

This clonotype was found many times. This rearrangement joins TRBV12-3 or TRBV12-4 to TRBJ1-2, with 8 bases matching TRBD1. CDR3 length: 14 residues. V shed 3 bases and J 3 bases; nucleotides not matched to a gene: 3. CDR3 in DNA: TGTGCCAGCAGTTTGTCAGGGGGCGACTATGGCTACACCTTC. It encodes CASSLSGGDYGYTF.

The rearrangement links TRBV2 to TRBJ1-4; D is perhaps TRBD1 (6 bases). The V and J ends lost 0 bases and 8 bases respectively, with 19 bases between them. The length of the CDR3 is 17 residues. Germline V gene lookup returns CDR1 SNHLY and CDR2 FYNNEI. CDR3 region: CASSEAATGRLIEKLFF. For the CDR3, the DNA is TGTGCCAGCAGTGAAGCGGCTACAGGGCGGTTAATAGAAAAACTGTTTTTT.

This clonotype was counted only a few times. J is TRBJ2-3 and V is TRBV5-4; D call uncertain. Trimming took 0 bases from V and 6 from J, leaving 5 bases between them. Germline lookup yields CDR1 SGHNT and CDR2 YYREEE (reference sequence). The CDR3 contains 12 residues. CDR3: CASSLDWDTQYF. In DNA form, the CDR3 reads TGTGCCAGCAGCTTGGATTGGGATACGCAGTATTTT.

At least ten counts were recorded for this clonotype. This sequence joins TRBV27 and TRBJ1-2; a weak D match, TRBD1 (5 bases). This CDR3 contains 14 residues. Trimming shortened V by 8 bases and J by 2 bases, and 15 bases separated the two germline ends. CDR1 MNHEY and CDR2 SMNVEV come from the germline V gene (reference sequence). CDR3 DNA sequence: TGTGCCAGCCGAAAAGCTGGGACCAACTATGGCTACACCTTC. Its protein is CASRKAGTNYGYTF.

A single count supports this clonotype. CDR3 amino acids: CSARVLRLAVDQETQYF. CDR3 coding DNA: TGCAGTGCTAGAGTCCTAAGGCTAGCAGTAGACCAAGAGACCCAGTACTTC. The V call is TRBV20-1, the J call TRBJ2-5; possibly TRBD2 for D (5 bases). The CDR3 runs to 17 residues. Germline-derived CDR1 and CDR2 are DFQATT and SNEGSKA (reference sequence). The germline V and J ends were trimmed by 1 base and 0 bases, with 18 bases remaining between them.

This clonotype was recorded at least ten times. CDR3 in DNA: TGTGCCAGCAGCCCGGGGGGGGATACGCAGTATTTT. Residues: CASSPGGDTQYF. The rearrangement uses TRBV7-3 and TRBJ2-3; 8 bases fit TRBD2. This CDR3 region has 12 residues. J gave up 6 bases and V 5 bases, and 1 base lay outside the gene matches. Germline CDR1 and CDR2: SGHTA and FQGTGA.

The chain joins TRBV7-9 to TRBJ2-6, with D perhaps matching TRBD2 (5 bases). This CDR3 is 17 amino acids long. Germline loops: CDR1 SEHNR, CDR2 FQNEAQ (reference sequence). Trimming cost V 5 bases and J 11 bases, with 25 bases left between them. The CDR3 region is CASSHGLLYSGRDVLTF. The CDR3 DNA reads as TGTGCCAGCAGCCATGGGCTCCTTTACTCTGGGCGGGACGTCCTGACTTTC.

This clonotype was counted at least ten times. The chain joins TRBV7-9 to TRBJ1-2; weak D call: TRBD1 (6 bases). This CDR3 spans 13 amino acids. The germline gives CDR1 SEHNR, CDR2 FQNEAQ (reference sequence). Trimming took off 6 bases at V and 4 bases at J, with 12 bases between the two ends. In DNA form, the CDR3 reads TGTGCCAGCAGACTGGACAGTGTCTATGGCTACACCTTC. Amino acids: CASRLDSVYGYTF.

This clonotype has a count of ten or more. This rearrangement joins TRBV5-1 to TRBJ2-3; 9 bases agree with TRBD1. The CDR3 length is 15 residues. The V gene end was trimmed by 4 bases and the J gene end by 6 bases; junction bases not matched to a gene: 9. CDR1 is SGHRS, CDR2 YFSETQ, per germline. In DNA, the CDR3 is TGCGCCAGCAGCCTCTCCGGGACAGGGTTGGATACGCAGTATTTT. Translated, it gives CASSLSGTGLDTQYF.

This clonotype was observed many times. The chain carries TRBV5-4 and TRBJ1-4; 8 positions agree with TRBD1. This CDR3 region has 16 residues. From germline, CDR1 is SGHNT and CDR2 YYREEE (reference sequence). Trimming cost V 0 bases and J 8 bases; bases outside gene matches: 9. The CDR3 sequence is CASSLGSGTGGEKLFF. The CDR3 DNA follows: TGTGCCAGCAGCTTGGGATCAGGGACAGGAGGGGAAAAACTGTTTTTT.

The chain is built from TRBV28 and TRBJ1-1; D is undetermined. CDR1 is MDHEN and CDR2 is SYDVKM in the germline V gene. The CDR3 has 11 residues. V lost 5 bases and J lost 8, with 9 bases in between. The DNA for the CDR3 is TGTGCCAGCAGTCTCAGAACCGAAGCTTTCTTT. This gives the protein CASSLRTEAFF.

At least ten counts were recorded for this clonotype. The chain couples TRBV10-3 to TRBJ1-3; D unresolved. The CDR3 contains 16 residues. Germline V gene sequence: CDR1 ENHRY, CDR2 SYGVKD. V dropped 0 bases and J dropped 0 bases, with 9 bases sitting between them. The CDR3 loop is CAISESAASSGNTIYF. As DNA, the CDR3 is TGTGCCATCAGTGAGTCAGCGGCTAGCTCTGGAAACACCATATATTTT.

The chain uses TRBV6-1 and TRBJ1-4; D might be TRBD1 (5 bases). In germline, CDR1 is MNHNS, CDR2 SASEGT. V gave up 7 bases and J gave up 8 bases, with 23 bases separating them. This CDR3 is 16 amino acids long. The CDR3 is CASTSGTPGKGEKLFF. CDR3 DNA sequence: TGTGCCAGCACCTCCGGGACTCCGGGGAAGGGCGAAAAACTGTTTTTT.

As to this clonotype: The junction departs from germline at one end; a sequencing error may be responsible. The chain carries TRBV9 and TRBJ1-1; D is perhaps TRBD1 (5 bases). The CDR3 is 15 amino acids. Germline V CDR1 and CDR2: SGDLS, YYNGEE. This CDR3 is CASSADIFLNNEAFF. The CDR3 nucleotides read TGTGCCAGCAGCGCGGACATTTTCCTGAACAATGAAGCTTTCTTT.

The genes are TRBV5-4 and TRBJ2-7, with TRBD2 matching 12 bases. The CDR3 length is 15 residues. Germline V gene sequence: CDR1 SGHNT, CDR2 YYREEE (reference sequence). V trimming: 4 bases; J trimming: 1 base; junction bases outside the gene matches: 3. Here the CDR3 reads CASSRTSGESYEQYF. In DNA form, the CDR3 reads TGTGCCAGCAGCCGGACTAGCGGGGAGTCCTACGAGCAGTACTTC.

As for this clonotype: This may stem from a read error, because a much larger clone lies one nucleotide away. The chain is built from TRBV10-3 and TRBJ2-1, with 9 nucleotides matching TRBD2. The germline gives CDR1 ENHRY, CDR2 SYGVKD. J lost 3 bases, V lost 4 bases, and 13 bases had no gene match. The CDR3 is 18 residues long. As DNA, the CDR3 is TGTGCCATCAGTGTTAGCGGGGGACCGGCATTAGGCTACAATGAGCAGTTCTTC. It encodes CAISVSGGPALGYNEQFF.

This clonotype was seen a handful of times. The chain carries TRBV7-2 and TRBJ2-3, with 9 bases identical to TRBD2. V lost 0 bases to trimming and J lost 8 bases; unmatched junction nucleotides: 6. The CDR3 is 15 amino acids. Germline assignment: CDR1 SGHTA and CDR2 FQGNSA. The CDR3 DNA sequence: TGTGCCAGCAGCTTAGCGGGCGGGGGGGCCGTTACGCAGTATTTT. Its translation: CASSLAGGGAVTQYF.

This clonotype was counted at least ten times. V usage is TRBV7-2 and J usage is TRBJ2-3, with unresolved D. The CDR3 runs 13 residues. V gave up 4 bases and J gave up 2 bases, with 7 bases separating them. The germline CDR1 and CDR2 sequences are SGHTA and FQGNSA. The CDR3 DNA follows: TGTGCCAGCAGCTCCGTGTTCACAGATACGCAGTATTTT. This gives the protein CASSSVFTDTQYF.

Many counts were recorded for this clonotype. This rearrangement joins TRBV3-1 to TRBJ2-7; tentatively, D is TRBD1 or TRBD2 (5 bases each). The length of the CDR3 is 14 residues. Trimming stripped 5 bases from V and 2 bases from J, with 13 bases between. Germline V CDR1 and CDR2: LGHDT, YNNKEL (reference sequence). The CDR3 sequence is CASSKGTSTYEQYF. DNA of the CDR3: TGTGCCAGCAGCAAAGGGACGTCCACCTACGAGCAGTACTTC.